This T cell receptor (beta chain) is drawn from a study of blood T cells in healthy people across ages. Study results and limitations: Long-lived donors exceeded aged donors in naive CD4+ cells and diversity.

Healthy Russian Caucasian donors spanned ages roughly 6 to 90 years. For every donor, a draw yielded 7.5 to 10 milliliters of peripheral blood. This clonotype was observed a handful of times. The antigen is undetermined. CDR1 is MDHEN, CDR2 SYDVKM, per germline. This CDR3 contains 15 residues. V was cut by 5 bases and J by 1 base, with 9 bases left in between. PCR was performed a second time for about 7 to 11 cycles using a sample-barcoded 5' primer and a J-beta primer mix. TCRdb re-analysed the 5' RACE reads in MiXCR, keeping a single row per CDR3 protein. The sample yields approximately 800,000 distinct CDR3 sequences, around 50% seen once.

The genes are TRBV28 and TRBJ2-6, with D possibly being TRBD2 (5 bases). The clonotype originates from a man in his forties in good health. The sequencing input was blood. As DNA, the CDR3 is TGTGCCAGCAGTCAGAGCGGATCTGGGGCCAACGTCCTGACTTTC. This codes for CASSQSGSGANVLTF.